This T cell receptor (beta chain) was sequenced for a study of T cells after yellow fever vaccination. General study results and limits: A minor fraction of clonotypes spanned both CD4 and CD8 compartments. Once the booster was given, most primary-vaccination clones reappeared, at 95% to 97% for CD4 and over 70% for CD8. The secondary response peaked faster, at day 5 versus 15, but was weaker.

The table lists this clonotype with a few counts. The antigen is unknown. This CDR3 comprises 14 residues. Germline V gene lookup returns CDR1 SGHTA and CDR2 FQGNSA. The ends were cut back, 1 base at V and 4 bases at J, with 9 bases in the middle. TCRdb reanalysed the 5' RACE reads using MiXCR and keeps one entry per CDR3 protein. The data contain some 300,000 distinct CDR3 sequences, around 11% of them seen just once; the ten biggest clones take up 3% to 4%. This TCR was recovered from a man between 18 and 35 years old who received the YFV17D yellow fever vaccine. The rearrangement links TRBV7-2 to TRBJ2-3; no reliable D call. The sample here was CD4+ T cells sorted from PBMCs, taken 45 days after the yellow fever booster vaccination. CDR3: CASSLGSLADTQYF. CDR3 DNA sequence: TGTGCCAGCAGCTTAGGAAGCTTAGCAGATACGCAGTATTTT.